The clone carrying this T cell receptor beta chain was seen once. Its target is not known. The data belong to a study of cytomegalovirus exposure and HLA in healthy donors. General study findings and limits: TCR beta V- and J-gene trimming was later associated with a missense DCLRE1C variant. Earlier analysis yielded a pattern in which most TCR beta V segments were productive about 90% or about 30% of the time. There were several of the most significant clusters that appeared linked to common viral pathogens in a later analysis.

Trimming cost V 4 bases and J 5 bases; bases outside gene matches: 12. This CDR3 has 16 residues. Germline values: CDR1 LGHNA, CDR2 YNFKEQ. It was with 60 Vbeta and 13 Jbeta primers that the PCR ran. The data were produced by immunoSEQ multiplex PCR, yet TCRdb's version contains in-frame clones alone and is incomplete. The table has roughly 120,000 clones, 55% to 75% seen once. V is TRBV4-2 and J is TRBJ1-1, with TRBD1 identical over 8 bases. The sequenced sample consisted of PBMCs. The origin of this receptor is a woman aged 40-49 years in good health and CMV-seropositive. The CDR3 bases are TGTGCCAGCAGCCGTACTTCAGGGGGCTCGGGTACTGAAGCTTTCTTT. Translated, it gives CASSRTSGGSGTEAFF.